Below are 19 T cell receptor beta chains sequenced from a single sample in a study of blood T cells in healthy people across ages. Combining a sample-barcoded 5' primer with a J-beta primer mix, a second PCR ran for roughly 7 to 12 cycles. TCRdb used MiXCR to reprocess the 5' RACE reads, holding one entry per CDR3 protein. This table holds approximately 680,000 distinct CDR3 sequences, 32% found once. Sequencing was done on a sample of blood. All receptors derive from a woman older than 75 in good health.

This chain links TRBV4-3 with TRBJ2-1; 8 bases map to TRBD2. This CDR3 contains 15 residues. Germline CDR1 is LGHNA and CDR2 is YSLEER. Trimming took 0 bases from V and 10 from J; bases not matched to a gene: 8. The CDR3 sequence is CASSQDNGRESEQFF. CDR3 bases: TGCGCCAGCAGCCAAGATAACGGGAGGGAGAGCGAGCAGTTCTTC.

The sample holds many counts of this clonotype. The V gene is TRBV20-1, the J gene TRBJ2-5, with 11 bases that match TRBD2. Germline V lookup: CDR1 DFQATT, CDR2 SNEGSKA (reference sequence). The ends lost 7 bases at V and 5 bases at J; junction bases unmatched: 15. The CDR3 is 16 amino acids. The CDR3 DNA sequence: TGCAGTGTCTCTTCACTAGCGGGGGCAAGGAGGGAGACCCAGTACTTC. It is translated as CSVSSLAGARRETQYF.

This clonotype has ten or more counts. The CDR3 nucleotides are TGCAGTGCTATTGGAGGGGGCCCGATCAATGAGCAGTTCTTC. This codes for CSAIGGGPINEQFF. The rearrangement uses TRBV20-1 and TRBJ2-1; a weak D match, TRBD1 (7 bases). The CDR3 contains 14 residues. V was pared by 4 bases and J by 6 bases, with 16 bases between. CDR1 is DFQATT and CDR2 is SNEGSKA in the germline V gene (reference sequence).

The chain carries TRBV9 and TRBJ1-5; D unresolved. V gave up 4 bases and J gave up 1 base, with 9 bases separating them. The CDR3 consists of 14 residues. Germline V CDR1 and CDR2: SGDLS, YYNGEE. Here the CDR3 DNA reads TGTGCCAGCAGCAAAGGAGCGAGCAATCAGCCCCAGCATTTT. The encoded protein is CASSKGASNQPQHF.

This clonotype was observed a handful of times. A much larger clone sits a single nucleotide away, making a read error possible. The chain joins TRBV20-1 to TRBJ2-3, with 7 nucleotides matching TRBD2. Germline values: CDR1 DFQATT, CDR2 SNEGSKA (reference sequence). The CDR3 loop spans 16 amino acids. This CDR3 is CSARAQVAGSTDTQCF. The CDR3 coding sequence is TGCAGTGCTAGAGCCCAGGTAGCGGGTAGCACAGATACGCAGTGTTTT.

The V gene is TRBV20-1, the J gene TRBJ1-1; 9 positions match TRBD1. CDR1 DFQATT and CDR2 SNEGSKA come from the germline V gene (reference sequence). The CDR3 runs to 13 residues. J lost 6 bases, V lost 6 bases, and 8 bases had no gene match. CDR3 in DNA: TGCAGTGCCCGGGACAGGGTTCACCCTGAAGCTTTCTTT. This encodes CSARDRVHPEAFF.

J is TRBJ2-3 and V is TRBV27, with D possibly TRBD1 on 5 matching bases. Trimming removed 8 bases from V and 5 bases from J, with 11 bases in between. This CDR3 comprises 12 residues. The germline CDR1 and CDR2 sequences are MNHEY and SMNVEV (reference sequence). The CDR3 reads CASGQGLDTQYF. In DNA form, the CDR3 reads TGTGCCAGCGGTCAGGGTTTAGATACGCAGTATTTT.

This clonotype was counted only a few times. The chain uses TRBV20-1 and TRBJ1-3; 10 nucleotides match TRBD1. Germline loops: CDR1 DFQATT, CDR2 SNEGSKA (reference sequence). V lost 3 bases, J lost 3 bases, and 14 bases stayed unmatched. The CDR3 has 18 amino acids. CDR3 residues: CSARLYLTGGFFGNTIYF. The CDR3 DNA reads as TGCAGTGCTAGGCTGTACCTGACAGGGGGCTTTTTTGGAAACACCATATATTTT.

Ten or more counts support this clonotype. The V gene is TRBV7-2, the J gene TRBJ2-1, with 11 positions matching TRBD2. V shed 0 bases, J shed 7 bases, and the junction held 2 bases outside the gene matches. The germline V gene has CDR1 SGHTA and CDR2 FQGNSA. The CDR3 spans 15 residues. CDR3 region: CASSLARTSGNEQFF. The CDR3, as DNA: TGTGCCAGCAGCTTAGCGCGGACTAGCGGGAATGAGCAGTTCTTC.

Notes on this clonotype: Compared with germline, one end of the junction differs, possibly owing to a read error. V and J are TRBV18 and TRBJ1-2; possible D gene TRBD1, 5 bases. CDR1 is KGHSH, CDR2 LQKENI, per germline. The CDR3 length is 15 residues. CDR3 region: CASSPRQTRNYSYTF. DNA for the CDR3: TGTGCCAGCTCACCACGACAGACCAGGAACTATAGCTACACCTTC.

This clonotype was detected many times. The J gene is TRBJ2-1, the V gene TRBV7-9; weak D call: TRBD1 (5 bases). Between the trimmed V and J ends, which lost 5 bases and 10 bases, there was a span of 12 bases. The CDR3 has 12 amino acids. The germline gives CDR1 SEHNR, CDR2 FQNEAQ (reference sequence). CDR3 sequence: CASSASRGEQFF. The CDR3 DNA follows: TGTGCCAGCAGCGCATCTAGGGGAGAGCAGTTCTTC.

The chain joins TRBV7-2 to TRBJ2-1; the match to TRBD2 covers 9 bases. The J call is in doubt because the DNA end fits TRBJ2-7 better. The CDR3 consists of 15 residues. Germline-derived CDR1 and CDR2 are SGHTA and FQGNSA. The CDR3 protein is CASSLVRLAAYEQYF. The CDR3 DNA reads TGTGCCAGCAGCTTAGTACGACTAGCGGCATACGAGCAGTACTTC.

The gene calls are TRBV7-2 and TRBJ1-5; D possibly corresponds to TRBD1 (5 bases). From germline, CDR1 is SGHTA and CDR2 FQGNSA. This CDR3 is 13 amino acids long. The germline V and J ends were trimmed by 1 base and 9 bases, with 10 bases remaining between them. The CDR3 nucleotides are TGTGCCAGCAGCTTAGGGTCAGACAGGCCCCAGCATTTT. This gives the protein CASSLGSDRPQHF.

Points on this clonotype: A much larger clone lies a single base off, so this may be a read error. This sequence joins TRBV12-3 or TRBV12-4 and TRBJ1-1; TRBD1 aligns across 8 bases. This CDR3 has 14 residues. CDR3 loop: CAGSRTGGETEAFF. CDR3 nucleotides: TGTGCCGGCAGTCGAACAGGGGGAGAGACTGAAGCTTTCTTT.

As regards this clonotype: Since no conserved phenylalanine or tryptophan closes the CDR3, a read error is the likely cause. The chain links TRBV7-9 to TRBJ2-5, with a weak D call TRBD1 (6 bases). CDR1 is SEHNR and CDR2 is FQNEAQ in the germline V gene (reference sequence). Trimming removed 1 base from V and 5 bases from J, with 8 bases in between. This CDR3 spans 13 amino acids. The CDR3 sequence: CASSLGGPETQYL. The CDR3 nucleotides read TGTGCCAGCAGCTTAGGGGGGCCGGAGACCCAGTACTTG.

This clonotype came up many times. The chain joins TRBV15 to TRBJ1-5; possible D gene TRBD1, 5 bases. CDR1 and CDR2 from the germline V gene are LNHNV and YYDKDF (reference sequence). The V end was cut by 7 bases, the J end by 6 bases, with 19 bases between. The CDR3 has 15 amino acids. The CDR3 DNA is TGTGCCACCACCCCCGGGGGAGGGAGAGTTCAGCCCCAGCATTTT. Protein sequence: CATTPGGGRVQPQHF.

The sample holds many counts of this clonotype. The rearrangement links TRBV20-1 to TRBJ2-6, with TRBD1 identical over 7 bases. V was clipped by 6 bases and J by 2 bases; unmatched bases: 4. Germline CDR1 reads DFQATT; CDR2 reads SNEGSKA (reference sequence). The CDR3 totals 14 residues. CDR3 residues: CSANTGAGANVLTF. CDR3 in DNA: TGCAGTGCCAACACAGGGGCTGGGGCCAACGTCCTGACTTTC.

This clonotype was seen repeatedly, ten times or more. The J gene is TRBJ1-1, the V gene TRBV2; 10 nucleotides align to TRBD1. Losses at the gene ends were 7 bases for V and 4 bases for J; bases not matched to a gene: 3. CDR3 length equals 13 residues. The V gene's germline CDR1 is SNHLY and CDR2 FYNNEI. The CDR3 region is CASKRDRGTEAFF. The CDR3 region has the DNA TGTGCCAGCAAGAGGGACAGGGGCACTGAAGCTTTCTTT.

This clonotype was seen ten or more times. The DNA of the CDR3 is TGCGCCAGCAGCCCCAACGGGGACTCCGATCAGCCCCAGCATTTT. It yields the protein CASSPNGDSDQPQHF. The chain links TRBV5-1 to TRBJ1-5; a weak D match, TRBD1 (5 bases). This CDR3 comprises 15 residues. Trimming left V 4 bases short and J 5 bases short, with 16 bases between. CDR1 SGHRS and CDR2 YFSETQ come from the germline V gene. Supplemented by reference TRBV5-1 and TRBJ1-5, the full variable domain reads KAGVTQTPRYLIKTRGQQVTLSCSPISGHRSVSWYQQTPGQGLQFLFEYFSETQRNKGNFPGRFSGRQFSNSRSEMNVSTLELGDSALYLCASSPNGDSDQPQHFGDGTRLSIL.